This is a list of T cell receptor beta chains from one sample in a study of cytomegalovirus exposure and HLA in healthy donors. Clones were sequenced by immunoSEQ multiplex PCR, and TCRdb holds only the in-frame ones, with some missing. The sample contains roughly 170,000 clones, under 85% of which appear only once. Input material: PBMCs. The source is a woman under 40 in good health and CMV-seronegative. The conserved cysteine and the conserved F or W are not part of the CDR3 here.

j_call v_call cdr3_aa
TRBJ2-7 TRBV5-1 ASSLQGFHYEQY
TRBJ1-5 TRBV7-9 ASSLAQGSNQPQH
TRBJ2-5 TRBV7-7 ASSRTSGGIQETQY
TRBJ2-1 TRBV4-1 ASSQERREQF
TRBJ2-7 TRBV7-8 ASSMTGGEQY
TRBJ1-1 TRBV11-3 ASSLELNTEAF
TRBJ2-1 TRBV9 ASSVGLASYNEQF
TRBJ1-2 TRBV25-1 ASSDSDRGLYGYT
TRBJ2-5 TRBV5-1 ASSLAGVTGGGQETQY
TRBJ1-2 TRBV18 ASSPPKGAPNYGYT
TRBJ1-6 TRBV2 ASSEAGGASYNSPLH
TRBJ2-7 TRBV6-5 ASTQTRGRAYEQY